This T cell receptor (beta chain) was captured in a study of OX40 agonist ivuxolimab in advanced cancers. Study findings and constraints: Within 6 weeks, CD4+ and CD8+ blood T cells expanded clonally at 0.1 to 3.0 mg/kg.

Profiled with immunoSEQ multiplex PCR; TCRdb holds only in-frame clones, not every one. Here the sample spans more than 55,000 clones, 80% to 95% being singletons. The germline V gene encodes CDR1 LNHDA and CDR2 SQIVND (reference sequence). This CDR3 contains 13 residues. Trimming cost V 3 bases and J 5 bases, with 7 bases left between them. Concerning this clone itself: Antigen specificity is unknown.

V usage is TRBV19 and J usage is TRBJ2-2; TRBD2 is a possible D gene (6 bases). The sequencing used CD4+ or CD8+ T cells sorted from blood, collected in a trial of the OX40 agonist ivuxolimab. The clonotype was recovered from an adult with an advanced solid tumor such as melanoma, head and neck, liver or kidney cancer. The CDR3 DNA sequence: TGTGCCAGTAGTATCGGGGGAACCGGGGAGCTGTTTTTT. Protein product: CASSIGGTGELFF.